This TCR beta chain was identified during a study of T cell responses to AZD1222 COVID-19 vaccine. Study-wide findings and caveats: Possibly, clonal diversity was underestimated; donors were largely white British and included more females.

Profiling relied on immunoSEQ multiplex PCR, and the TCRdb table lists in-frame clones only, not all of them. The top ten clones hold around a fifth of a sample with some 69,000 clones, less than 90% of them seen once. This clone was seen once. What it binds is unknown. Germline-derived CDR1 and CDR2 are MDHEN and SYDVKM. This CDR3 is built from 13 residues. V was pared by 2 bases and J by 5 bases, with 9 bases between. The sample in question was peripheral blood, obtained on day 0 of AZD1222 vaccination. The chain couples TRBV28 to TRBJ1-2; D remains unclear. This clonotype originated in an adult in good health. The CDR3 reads CASSLAGRYGYTF. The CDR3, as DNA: TGTGCCAGCAGTTTAGCGGGTCGATATGGCTACACCTTC.